Listed below are T cell receptor beta chains from one sample, sequenced in a study of blood T cell repertoires in COVID-19. Libraries were prepared by immunoSEQ multiplex PCR; TCRdb keeps only in-frame clonotypes and omits some of them. Among 98,000 or so clones listed, about four fifths were seen once. Sequenced sample: peripheral blood. These receptors all come from a woman of 80 years or more with active or convalescent COVID-19. Both conserved end residues are part of each CDR3. The D gene is left open where the match is weak. Size tells how often a clone was seen (once, few, many) or the class of an expanded clone, and some rows leave it out.

>.|.|TRBV19|TRBJ1-1
TGTGCCAGTAGTCCCTCCAGGCAGACTGAAGCTTTCTTT
CASSPSRQTEAFF
>TRBD1|once|TRBV10-3|TRBJ2-5
TGTGCCATCAGCGCCCAGGGGGAAGAGACCCAGTACTTC
CAISAQGEETQYF
>TRBD2|few|TRBV7-7|TRBJ2-5
TGTGCTAGCAGCCTAGGCCTGGGAGCGGGGGGGCGAGAGACCCAGTACTTC
CASSLGLGAGGRETQYF
>TRBD2|.|TRBV9|TRBJ2-7
TGTGCCAGCAGCCCAACTAGCGCGAATTCCTACGAGCAGTACTTC
CASSPTSANSYEQYF
>.|.|TRBV28|TRBJ2-1
TGTGCCAGCAGTTTAGGGGGGATCTACAATGAGCAGTTCTTC
CASSLGGIYNEQFF
>TRBD1|.|TRBV3-1/TRBV3-2|TRBJ2-7
TGTGCCAGCAGCCTCCCGGGACAGGGGGTCTACGAGCAGTACTTC
CASSLPGQGVYEQYF
>.|.|TRBV28|TRBJ1-2
TGTGCCAGCAGTCAACAGCTTAACTATGGCTACACCTTC
CASSQQLNYGYTF
>.|.|TRBV9|TRBJ1-2
TGTGCCAGCAGACAGGATCATGGCTACACCTTC
CASRQDHGYTF
>.|many|TRBV10-3|TRBJ1-3
TGTGCCGTGGAGTCCCAGGGGTATAGAGGAAACACCATATATTTT
CAVESQGYRGNTIYF
>.|.|TRBV28|TRBJ2-5
TGTGCCAGCAGTCCGCCCAGACAGGAACCTACCGAGACCCAGTACTTC
CASSPPRQEPTETQYF
>.|.|TRBV9|TRBJ2-1
TGTGCCAGCAGCGCCCGACAGGAGCCGTACAATGAGCAGTTCTTC
CASSARQEPYNEQFF
>TRBD1|.|TRBV30|TRBJ1-2
TGTGCCTGCAACGGACAGGGCCTCTATGGCTACACCTTC
CACNGQGLYGYTF